One sample yielded the 7 T cell receptor beta chains listed below, sequenced in a study of T-cell memory formation after mild COVID-19. A single record per CDR3 protein comes from TCRdb applying MiXCR to the 5' RACE reads. The data show fewer than 700,000 distinct CDR3 sequences, 20% to 25% seen once. The sequenced material came from PBMCs or a T cell subset sorted from them (not recorded which). The source is an adult woman who had mild COVID-19 (a few samples of this study predate the infection). Cell type and time point are not known.

The chain has TRBV7-2 and TRBJ2-7; maybe TRBD2 (6 bases). Germline lookup yields CDR1 SGHTA and CDR2 FQGNSA. This CDR3 has 19 residues. V shed 0 bases and J shed 1 base, with 22 bases lying between them. The CDR3 is CASSLAFRRGSGGSYEQYF. The CDR3 DNA sequence: TGTGCCAGCAGCTTAGCTTTTCGCCGTGGTAGCGGAGGGTCCTACGAGCAGTACTTC.

This clonotype appeared a few times. The rearrangement joins TRBV2 to TRBJ2-7; TRBD2 is a possible D gene (7 bases). The CDR3 spans 14 residues. V shed 4 bases and J shed 3 bases, with 13 bases lying between them. The V gene's germline CDR1 is SNHLY and CDR2 FYNNEI. The CDR3 DNA reads as TGTGCCAGCAGTGGGGGGGGCCGGGACTACGAGCAGTACTTC. Encoded protein: CASSGGGRDYEQYF.

The CDR3 protein is CASSVDMSGGTDTQYF. CDR3 sequence (DNA): TGTGCCAGCAGCGTAGATATGAGCGGGGGTACAGATACGCAGTATTTT. The rearrangement uses TRBV9 and TRBJ2-3; TRBD2 matches at 8 bases. Unmatched junction bases numbered 6, after V lost 0 bases and J lost 3 bases. Germline assignment: CDR1 SGDLS and CDR2 YYNGEE. CDR3 length: 16 amino acids.

In this sample, this clonotype turned up a few times. The V and J genes are TRBV15 and TRBJ2-1, with 9 bases that match TRBD2. After removal of 4 bases from V and 2 bases from J, the junction contained 3 bases not matched to a gene. The CDR3 consists of 15 residues. The germline V gene encodes CDR1 LNHNV and CDR2 YYDKDF (reference sequence). This CDR3 is CATSTSGNPYNEQFF. In DNA, the CDR3 is TGTGCCACCAGCACTAGCGGGAACCCCTACAATGAGCAGTTCTTC.

The chain uses TRBV9 and TRBJ2-1; D perhaps matches TRBD2 (6 bases). Trimming left V 0 bases short and J 4 bases short, with 11 bases between. This CDR3 is 15 amino acids long. The germline V gene has CDR1 SGDLS and CDR2 YYNGEE. The CDR3 reads CASSVGGVAYNEQFF. CDR3 nucleotide sequence: TGTGCCAGCAGCGTAGGGGGGGTCGCTTACAATGAGCAGTTCTTC.

This chain joins TRBV24-1 and TRBJ2-1; 12 bases align to TRBD2. V lost 4 bases and J lost 5; bases outside the gene matches: 2. The CDR3 is made up of 15 amino acids. Germline lookup yields CDR1 KGHDR and CDR2 SFDVKD. CDR3 nucleotide sequence: TGTGCCACCAGTGACGCTAGCGGGGGGGACAATGAGCAGTTCTTC. Translated: CATSDASGGDNEQFF.

The gene calls are TRBV20-1 and TRBJ1-6, with TRBD1 matching over 7 bases. The ends lost 5 bases at V and 5 bases at J; junction bases unmatched: 3. Germline lookup yields CDR1 DFQATT and CDR2 SNEGSKA (reference sequence). The CDR3 spans 13 residues. CDR3 loop: CSAQGGNNSPLHF. CDR3 coding DNA: TGCAGTGCTCAGGGGGGGAATAATTCACCCCTCCACTTT.